This entry describes one TCR beta chain. Antigen unknown. One entry per CDR3 protein, called by TCRdb with MiXCR from the reads. The sample has 80,000 or so distinct CDR3 sequences, under 30% seen once. This sample is drawn from a study of T cell repertoires in cytomegalovirus infection. Whole-study context: Signatures in public TCR beta sequences pointed to both CMV infection and matching HLA type.

General observations from the study: Ex vivo responses were dominated by HLA-C-restricted CMV-specific TCR beta clonotypes.

The germline V gene has CDR1 SGHNT and CDR2 YYREEE (reference sequence). The CDR3 contains 16 residues. V was clipped by 2 bases and J by 5 bases; unmatched bases: 8. The source is a human donor in good health (CMV status not recorded). Some clones in this sample may be carry-over from other donors' samples. This chain links TRBV5-4 with TRBJ2-3; 10 nucleotides align to TRBD2. Sequences were derived from CD8+ T cells from cultured PBMCs, sampled from culture after CMV antigen stimulation. The CDR3 DNA is TGTGCCAGCAGCTTTATTACTAGCGGGACAGGAGATACGCAGTATTTT. Translating gives CASSFITSGTGDTQYF.